This T cell receptor (beta chain) appears in the sequencing data of a study of blood T cell repertoires in COVID-19. Produced via immunoSEQ multiplex PCR; TCRdb's table is partial and in-frame only. The repertoire holds approximately 88,000 clones, with more than 70% as singletons. The CDR3 has 17 amino acids. The V and J ends lost 5 bases and 1 base respectively, with 16 bases between them. CDR1 KGHDR and CDR2 SFDVKD come from the germline V gene. The receptor was isolated from a woman aged 65 to 85 with acute or convalescent COVID-19. This sequence joins TRBV24-1 and TRBJ2-2, with D possibly TRBD2 on 6 matching bases. The source material was peripheral blood. The CDR3: CATSGGSGRGNTGELFF. CDR3 coding DNA: TGTGCCACCAGTGGTGGTAGTGGGCGGGGGAACACCGGGGAGCTGTTTTTT.